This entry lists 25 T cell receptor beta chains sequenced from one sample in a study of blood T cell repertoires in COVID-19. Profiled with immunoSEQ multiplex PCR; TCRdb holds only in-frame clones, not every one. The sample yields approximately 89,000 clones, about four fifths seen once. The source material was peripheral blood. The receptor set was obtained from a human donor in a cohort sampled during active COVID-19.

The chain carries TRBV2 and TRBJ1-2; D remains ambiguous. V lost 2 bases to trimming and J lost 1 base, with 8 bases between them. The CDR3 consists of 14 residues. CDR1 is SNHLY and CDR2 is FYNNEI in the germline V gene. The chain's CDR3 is CASSERRGNYGYTF. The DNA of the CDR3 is TGTGCCAGCAGTGAACGCCGGGGTAACTATGGCTACACCTTC.

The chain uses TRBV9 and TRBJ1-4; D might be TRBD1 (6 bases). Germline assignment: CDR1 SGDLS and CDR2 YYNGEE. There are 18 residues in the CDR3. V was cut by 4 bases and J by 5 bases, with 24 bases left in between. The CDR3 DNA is TGTGCCAGCAGCCAGACAGGCCGTACCCTTAATTGGAATGAAAAACTGTTTTTT. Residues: CASSQTGRTLNWNEKLFF. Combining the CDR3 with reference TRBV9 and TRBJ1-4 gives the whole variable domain DSGVTQTPKHLITATGQRVTLRCSPRSGDLSVYWYQQSLDQGLQFLIQYYNGEERAKGNILERFSAQQFPDLHSELNLSSLELGDSALYFCASSQTGRTLNWNEKLFFGSGTQLSVL.

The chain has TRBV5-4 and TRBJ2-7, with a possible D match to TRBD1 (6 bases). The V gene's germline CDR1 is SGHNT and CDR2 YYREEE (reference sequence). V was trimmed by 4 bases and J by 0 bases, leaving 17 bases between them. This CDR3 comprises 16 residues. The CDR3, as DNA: TGTGCCAGCAGCCTGGAATTATACAGGGCCTCCTACGAGCAGTACTTC. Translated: CASSLELYRASYEQYF. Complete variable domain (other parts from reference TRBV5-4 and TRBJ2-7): ETGVTQSPTHLIKTRGQQVTLRCSSQSGHNTVSWYQQALGQGPQFIFQYYREEENGRGNFPPRFSGLQFPNYSSELNVNALELDDSALYLCASSLELYRASYEQYFGPGTRLTVT.

The CDR3 loop reads CASSVGAGPYQPQHF. In DNA, the CDR3 is TGTGCCAGCAGCGTAGGGGCAGGTCCGTATCAGCCCCAGCATTTT. The chain couples TRBV9 to TRBJ1-5; no clear D. The length of the CDR3 is 15 residues. Germline CDR1 SGDLS, CDR2 YYNGEE. With 0 bases removed from V and 5 bases from J, the gap between germline ends came to 12 bases.

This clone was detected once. The chain's CDR3 is CASSLQGTDTQYF. The CDR3 DNA sequence: TGCGCCAGCAGCCTACAGGGGACAGATACGCAGTATTTT. This chain uses TRBV5-1 with TRBJ2-3, with TRBD1 identical over 7 bases. Trimming took 4 bases from V and 3 from J; bases not matched to a gene: 2. The germline gives CDR1 SGHRS, CDR2 YFSETQ. This CDR3 is 13 amino acids long.

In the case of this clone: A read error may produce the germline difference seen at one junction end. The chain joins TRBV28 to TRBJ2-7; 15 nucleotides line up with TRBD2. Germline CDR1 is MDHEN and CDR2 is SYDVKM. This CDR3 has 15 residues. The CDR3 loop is CASSSGTGTSGRRDF. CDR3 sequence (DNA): TGTGCCAGCAGTTCCGGGACTGGGACTAGCGGGAGGCGGGACTTC.

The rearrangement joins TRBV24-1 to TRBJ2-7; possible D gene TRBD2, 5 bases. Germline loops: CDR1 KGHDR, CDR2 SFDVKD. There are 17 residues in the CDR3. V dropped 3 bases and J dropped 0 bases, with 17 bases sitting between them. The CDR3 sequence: CATSDLRSRLSSYEQYF. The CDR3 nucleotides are TGTGCCACCAGTGATCTACGTTCGAGACTAAGCTCCTACGAGCAGTACTTC.

CDR3 nucleotides: TGCGCCAGCAGCAGATCTCAGGGGGCGACCGGCGACGAGCAGTACTTC. Translated: CASSRSQGATGDEQYF. This rearrangement joins TRBV4-1 to TRBJ2-7, with TRBD1 matching over 8 bases. V was pared by 5 bases and J by 5 bases, with 14 bases of the junction left unmatched. This CDR3 has 16 amino acids. The V gene's germline CDR1 is MGHRA and CDR2 YSYEKL.

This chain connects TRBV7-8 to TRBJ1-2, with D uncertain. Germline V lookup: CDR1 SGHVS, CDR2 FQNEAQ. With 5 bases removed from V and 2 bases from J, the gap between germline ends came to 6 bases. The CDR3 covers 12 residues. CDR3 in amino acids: CASSQPNYGYTF. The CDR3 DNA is TGTGCCAGCAGCCAGCCGAACTATGGCTACACCTTC.

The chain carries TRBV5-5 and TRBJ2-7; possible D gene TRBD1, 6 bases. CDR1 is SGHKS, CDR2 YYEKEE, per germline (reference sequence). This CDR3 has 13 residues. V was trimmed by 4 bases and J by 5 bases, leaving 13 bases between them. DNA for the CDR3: TGTGCCAGCAGCAAAACAGGGCGCAACGAGCAGTACTTC. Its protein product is CASSKTGRNEQYF. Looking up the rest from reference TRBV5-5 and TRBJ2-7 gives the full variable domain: DAGVTQSPTHLIKTRGQQVTLRCSPISGHKSVSWYQQVLGQGPQFIFQYYEKEERGRGNFPDRFSARQFPNYSSELNVNALLLGDSALYLCASSKTGRNEQYFGPGTRLTVT.

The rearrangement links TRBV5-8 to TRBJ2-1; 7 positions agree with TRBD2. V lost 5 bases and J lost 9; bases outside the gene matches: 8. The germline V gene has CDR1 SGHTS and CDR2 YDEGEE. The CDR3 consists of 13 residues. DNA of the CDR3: TGTGCCAGCAGTTTTTATCCGGGAGGTGAGCAGTTCTTC. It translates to CASSFYPGGEQFF.

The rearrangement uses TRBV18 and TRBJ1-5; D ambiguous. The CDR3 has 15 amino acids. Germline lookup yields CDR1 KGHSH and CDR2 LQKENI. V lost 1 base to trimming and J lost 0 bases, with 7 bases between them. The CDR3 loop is CASSPQSYSNQPQHF. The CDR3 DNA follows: TGTGCCAGCTCACCACAAAGCTATAGCAATCAGCCCCAGCATTTT.

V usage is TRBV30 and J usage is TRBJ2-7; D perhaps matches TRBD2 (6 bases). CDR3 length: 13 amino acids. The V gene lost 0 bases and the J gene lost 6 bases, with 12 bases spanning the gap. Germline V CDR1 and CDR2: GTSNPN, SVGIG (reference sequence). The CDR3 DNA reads TGTGCCTGGAGTGTAGGGCTAGCGCGCGAGCAGTACTTC. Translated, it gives CAWSVGLAREQYF. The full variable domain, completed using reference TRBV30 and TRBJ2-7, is SQTIHQWPATLVQPVGSPLSLECTVEGTSNPNLYWYRQAAGRGLQLLFYSVGIGQISSEVPQNLSASRPQDRQFILSSKKLLLSDSGFYLCAWSVGLAREQYFGPGTRLTVT.

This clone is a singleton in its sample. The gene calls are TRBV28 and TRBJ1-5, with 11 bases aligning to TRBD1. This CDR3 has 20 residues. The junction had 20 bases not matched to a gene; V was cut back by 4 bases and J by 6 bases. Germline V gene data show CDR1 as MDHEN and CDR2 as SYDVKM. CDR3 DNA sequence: TGTGCCAGCAGTTCTCTAAGGTCGGTCCCGGGACAGGGGGAGGTTCAGCCCCAGCATTTT. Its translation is CASSSLRSVPGQGEVQPQHF. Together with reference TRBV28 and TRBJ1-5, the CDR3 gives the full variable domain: DVKVTQSSRYLVKRTGEKVFLECVQDMDHENMFWYRQDPGLGLRLIYFSYDVKMKEKGDIPEGYSVSREKKERFSLILESASTNQTSMYLCASSSLRSVPGQGEVQPQHFGDGTRLSIL.

The CDR3: CATSGEGLFAGELFF. CDR3 DNA sequence: TGTGCCACCAGTGGGGAGGGACTATTCGCCGGGGAGCTGTTTTTT. The V gene is TRBV24-1, the J gene TRBJ2-2; 7 nucleotides align to TRBD2. Germline V gene sequence: CDR1 KGHDR, CDR2 SFDVKD. V gave up 5 bases and J gave up 6 bases; unmatched junction bases: 8. The CDR3 covers 15 residues.

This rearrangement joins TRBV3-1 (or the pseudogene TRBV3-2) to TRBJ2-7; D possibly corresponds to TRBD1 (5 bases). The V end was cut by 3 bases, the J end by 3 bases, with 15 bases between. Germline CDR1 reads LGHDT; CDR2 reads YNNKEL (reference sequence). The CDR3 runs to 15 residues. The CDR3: CASSQSGQGSYEQYF. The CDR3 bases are TGTGCCAGCAGCCAGTCCGGGCAGGGCAGCTACGAGCAGTACTTC.

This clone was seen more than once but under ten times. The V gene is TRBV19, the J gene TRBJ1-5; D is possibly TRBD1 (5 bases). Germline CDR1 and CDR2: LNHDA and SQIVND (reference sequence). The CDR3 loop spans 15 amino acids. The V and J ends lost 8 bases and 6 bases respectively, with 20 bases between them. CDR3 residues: CASGPGPSGGQPQHF. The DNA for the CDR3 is TGTGCCAGTGGACCGGGGCCCTCGGGGGGTCAGCCCCAGCATTTT. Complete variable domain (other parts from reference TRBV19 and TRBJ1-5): DGGITQSPKYLFRKEGQNVTLSCEQNLNHDAMYWYRQDPGQGLRLIYYSQIVNDFQKGDIAEGYSVSREKKESFPLTVTSAQKNPTAFYLCASGPGPSGGQPQHFGDGTRLSIL.

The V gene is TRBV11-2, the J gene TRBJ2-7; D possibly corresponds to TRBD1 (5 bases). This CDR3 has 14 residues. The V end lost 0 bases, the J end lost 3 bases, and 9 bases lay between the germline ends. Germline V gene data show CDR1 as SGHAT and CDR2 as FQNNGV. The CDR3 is CASSLDGQGYEQYF. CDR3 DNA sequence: TGTGCCAGCAGCTTAGATGGTCAGGGCTACGAGCAGTACTTC.

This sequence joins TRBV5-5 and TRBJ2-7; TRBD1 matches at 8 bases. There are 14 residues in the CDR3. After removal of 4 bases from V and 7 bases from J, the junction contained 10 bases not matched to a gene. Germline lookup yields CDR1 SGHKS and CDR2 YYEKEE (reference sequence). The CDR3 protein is CASSLGQGTGEQYF. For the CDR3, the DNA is TGTGCCAGCAGCCTAGGACAGGGTACCGGGGAGCAGTACTTC.

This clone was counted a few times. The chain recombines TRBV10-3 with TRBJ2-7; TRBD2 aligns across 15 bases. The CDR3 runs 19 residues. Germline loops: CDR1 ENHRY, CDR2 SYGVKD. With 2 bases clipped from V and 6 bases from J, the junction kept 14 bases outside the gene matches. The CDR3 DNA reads TGTGCCATCAGTGAGAGGGGGGGACTAGCGGGAGGAAGGGGTGCCGAGCAGTACTTC. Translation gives CAISERGGLAGGRGAEQYF.

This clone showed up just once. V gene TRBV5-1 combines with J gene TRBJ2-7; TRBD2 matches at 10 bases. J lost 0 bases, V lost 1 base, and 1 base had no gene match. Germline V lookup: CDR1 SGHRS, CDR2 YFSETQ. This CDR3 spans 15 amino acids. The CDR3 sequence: CASSLSGRGSYEQYF. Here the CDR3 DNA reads TGCGCCAGCAGCTTGAGCGGGAGGGGCTCCTACGAGCAGTACTTC.

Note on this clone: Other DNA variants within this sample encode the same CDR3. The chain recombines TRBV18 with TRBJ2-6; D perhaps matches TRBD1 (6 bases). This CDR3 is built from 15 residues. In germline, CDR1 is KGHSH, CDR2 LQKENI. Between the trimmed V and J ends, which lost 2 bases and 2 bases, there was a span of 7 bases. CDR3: CASSPAGAGANVLTF. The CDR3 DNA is TGTGCCAGCTCACCAGCAGGGGCTGGGGCCAACGTCCTGACTTTC.

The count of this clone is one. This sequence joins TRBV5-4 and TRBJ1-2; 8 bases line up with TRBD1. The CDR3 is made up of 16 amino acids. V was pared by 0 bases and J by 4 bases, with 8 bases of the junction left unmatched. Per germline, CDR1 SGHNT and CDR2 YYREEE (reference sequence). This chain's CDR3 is CASSLGLQGGLYGYTF. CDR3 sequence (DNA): TGTGCCAGCAGCTTGGGGTTACAGGGGGGGCTCTATGGCTACACCTTC.

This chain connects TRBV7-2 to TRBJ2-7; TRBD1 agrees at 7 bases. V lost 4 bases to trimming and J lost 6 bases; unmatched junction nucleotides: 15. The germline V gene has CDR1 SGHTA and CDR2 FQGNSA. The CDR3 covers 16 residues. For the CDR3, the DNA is TGTGCCAGCAGCTCCCATATTTCCCGGACAGGTGGCGAGCAGTACTTC. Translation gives CASSSHISRTGGEQYF.

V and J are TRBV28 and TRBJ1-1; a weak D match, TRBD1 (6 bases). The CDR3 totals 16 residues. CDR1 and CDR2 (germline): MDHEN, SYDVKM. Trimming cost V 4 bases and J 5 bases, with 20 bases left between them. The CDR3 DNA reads TGTGCCAGCAGTTCAGGCGGAGCAGGGGTACATACTGAAGCTTTCTTT. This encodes CASSSGGAGVHTEAFF.